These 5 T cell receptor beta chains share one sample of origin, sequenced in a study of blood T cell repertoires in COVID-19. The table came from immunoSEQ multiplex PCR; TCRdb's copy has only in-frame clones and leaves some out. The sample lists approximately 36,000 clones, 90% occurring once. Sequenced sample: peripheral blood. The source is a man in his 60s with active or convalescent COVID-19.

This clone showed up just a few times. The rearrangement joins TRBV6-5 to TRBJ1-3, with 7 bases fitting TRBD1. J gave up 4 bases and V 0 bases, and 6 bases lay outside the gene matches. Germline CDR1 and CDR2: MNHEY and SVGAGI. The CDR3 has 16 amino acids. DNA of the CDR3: TGTGCCAGCAGTTACTCGCAACCGGGACAGGGAAACACCATATATTTT. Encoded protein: CASSYSQPGQGNTIYF.

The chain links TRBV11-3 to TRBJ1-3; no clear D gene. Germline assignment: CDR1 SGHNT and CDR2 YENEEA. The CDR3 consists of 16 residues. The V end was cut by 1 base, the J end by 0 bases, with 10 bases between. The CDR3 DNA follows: TGTGCCAGCAGCTTAGGGGCTGGCAGCTCTGGAAACACCATATATTTT. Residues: CASSLGAGSSGNTIYF.

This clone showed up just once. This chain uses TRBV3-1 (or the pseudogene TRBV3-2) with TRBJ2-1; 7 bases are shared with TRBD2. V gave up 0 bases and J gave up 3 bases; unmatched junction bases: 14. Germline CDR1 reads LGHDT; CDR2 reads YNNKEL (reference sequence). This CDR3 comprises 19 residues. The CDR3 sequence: CASSQEEGLAVPYYNEQFF. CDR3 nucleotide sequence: TGTGCCAGCAGCCAAGAGGAGGGGCTAGCGGTTCCCTACTACAATGAGCAGTTCTTC.

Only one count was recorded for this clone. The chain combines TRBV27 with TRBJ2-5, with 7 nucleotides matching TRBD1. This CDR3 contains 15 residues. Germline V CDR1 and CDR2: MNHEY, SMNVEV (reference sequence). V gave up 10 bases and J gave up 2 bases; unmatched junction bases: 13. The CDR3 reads CAKGQESVDQETQYF. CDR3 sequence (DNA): TGTGCCAAAGGACAGGAGTCCGTGGATCAAGAGACCCAGTACTTC.

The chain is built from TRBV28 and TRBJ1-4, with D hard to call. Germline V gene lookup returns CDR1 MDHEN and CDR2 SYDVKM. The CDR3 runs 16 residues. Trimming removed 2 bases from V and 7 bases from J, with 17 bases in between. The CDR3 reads CASSLGGSLIFEKLFF. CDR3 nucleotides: TGTGCCAGCAGTTTAGGAGGGTCCCTAATTTTTGAAAAACTGTTTTTT.